A selection of T cell receptor beta chains follows, all from one sample in a study of control samples from healthy donors and cancer patients. Sequencing was performed with immunoSEQ multiplex PCR; in TCRdb, only in-frame clones are kept and a portion is missing. In the table there are 170,000 or so clones, approximately 92% of which are singletons. The specimen sequenced was blood. These TCRs come from a woman aged 40 to 55 in good health. Each CDR3 is given with its conserved first and last residue. The D gene is left open where the match is weak. The size entry is marked missing in some rows and otherwise reads once, few, many or a size class.

- TRBJ2-5 TRBV6-1 - TGTGCCAGCAGTGACGTGCGGGCCCCCCAAGAGACCCAGTACTTC CASSDVRAPQETQYF
- TRBJ2-7 TRBV7-2 - TGTGCCAGCAGCTTAGGGTCGTACGAGCAGTACTTC CASSLGSYEQYF
TRBD1 TRBJ1-2 TRBV25-1 - TGTGCCAGCAGTGCCGGGGGGACAGGGTGGAATGGCTACACCTTC CASSAGGTGWNGYTF
- TRBJ1-4 TRBV28 - TGTGCCAGCAGTTTAGCAGGGTACGGTTTAGAAAAACTGTTTTTT CASSLAGYGLEKLFF
- TRBJ1-2 TRBV5-4 - TGTGCCAGCAGCTTGGTTGGGAGTGAGAGGGGAGGTAACTATGGCTACACCTTC CASSLVGSERGGNYGYTF
- TRBJ2-1 TRBV6-6 - TGTGCCAGCAGTGACACCAATGAGCAGTTCTTC CASSDTNEQFF
- TRBJ1-1 TRBV14 once TGTGCCAGCAGCCAAGTACCCGGGAACACTGAAGCTTTCTTT CASSQVPGNTEAFF
TRBD1 TRBJ2-7 TRBV11-2 - TGTGCCAGCAGCTTAGAGCCCGGGACAGCTTACGAGCAGTACTTC CASSLEPGTAYEQYF
- TRBJ1-4 TRBV5-1 - TGCGCCAGCAGCTTAGCAGAAGCAGAAAAACTGTTTTTT CASSLAEAEKLFF
- TRBJ1-3 TRBV5-5 - TGTGCCAGCAGCTTAGACCACCCAAGTTCTGGAAACACCATATATTTT CASSLDHPSSGNTIYF
- TRBJ2-5 TRBV11-2 once TGTGCCAGCAGCTTAGTTCCCACCGAGACCCAGTACTTC CASSLVPTETQYF
TRBD2 TRBJ2-5 TRBV19 - TGTGCCAGTAGTATAGGCGGGGGGCAAGAGACCCAGTACTTC CASSIGGGQETQYF
- TRBJ1-1 TRBV12-5 once TGTGCTAGTCTACTGATGGGCGGTGGCACTGAAGCTTTCTTT CASLLMGGGTEAFF
- TRBJ1-2 TRBV19 - TGTGCCAGTAGTACCCGGGCCGAGCAGGGCTACACCTTC CASSTRAEQGYTF
TRBD1 TRBJ1-5 TRBV4-1 - TGCGCCAGCAGTCCTGACAGGGATAGCAATCAGCCCCAGCATTTT CASSPDRDSNQPQHF
- TRBJ1-5 TRBV5-8 few TGTGCCAGCAGCCGCAACAGGGCAAGCAATCAGCCCCAGCATTTT CASSRNRASNQPQHF
- TRBJ2-3 TRBV5-1 - TGCGCCAGCAGCGCGGGGGCCCTCACAGATACGCAGTATTTT CASSAGALTDTQYF